This entry features one TCR beta chain sequence. CDR3 length equals 16 residues. The V gene's germline CDR1 is LGHNA and CDR2 YSLEER. The ends lost 5 bases at V and 1 base at J; junction bases unmatched: 9. This sample was taken from a study of blood T cell repertoires in COVID-19. Across the study: Sites across the United States, Italy and Spain contributed samples from acute and convalescent COVID-19. Nucleic acid was either cDNA or gDNA, and it came from T cells, B-cell-depleted T cells, or PBMCs.

Per the authors' pipeline: Quantification of nucleated cells was approximated via reference gene primer amplification. Produced via immunoSEQ multiplex PCR; TCRdb's table is partial and in-frame only. D and trimming were read from the DNA, whereas the V and J calls and clone size are those reported in that table. In the table there are 250,000 to 350,000 clones, just over 85% of which are singletons. This clonotype was sampled from a woman aged 25 to 45 with active or convalescent COVID-19. The V call is TRBV4-3, the J call TRBJ2-3; 7 positions agree with TRBD1. Source material: peripheral blood. The CDR3 reads CASSSRRDSRTDTQYF. In DNA, the CDR3 is TGCGCCAGCAGCTCCCGCCGGGACAGCCGCACAGATACGCAGTATTTT.